The rows below give T cell receptor beta chains drawn from one sample of a study of control samples from healthy donors and cancer patients. The protocol was immunoSEQ multiplex PCR, while the TCRdb copy is restricted to in-frame clones and leaves out a portion. Among around 190,000 clones listed, more than 90% were seen once. The material sequenced was blood. These receptors were collected from a man aged 25-45 years in good health. CDR3s include the opening cysteine and the closing phenylalanine or tryptophan. D genes are given only for firm matches.

V,D,CDR3
TRBV12-3/TRBV12-4,TRBD1,CASRTGGTYGYTF
TRBV14,NA,CASSPKWTAAYEQYF
TRBV7-6,TRBD2,CASSLLAGASHEQFF
TRBV28,NA,CASSPPPAGRYNEQFF
TRBV7-6,TRBD2,CASSSRVAGAQETQYF
TRBV15,TRBD2,CATSLAGPYNEQFF
TRBV7-9,NA,CAGRAGFNEQYF
TRBV7-9,NA,CASSLGPGSGYTF
TRBV3-1/TRBV3-2,NA,CASSQDPQGLRREKLFF
TRBV23-1,NA,CASSSPRGLYEQYF
TRBV5-1,NA,CASSLEMNTEAFF
TRBV19,NA,CASRPVGGGTEAFF
TRBV5-4,NA,CASSLGNRAGANVLTF
TRBV6-1,TRBD2,CASSEASGHEQFF
TRBV11-2,NA,CASSWVPTGELFF
TRBV21-1,NA,CASSKKGLIDSNQPQHF
TRBV2,NA,CARRGPGNTEAFF
TRBV11-2,NA,CASSAFGNEQFF
TRBV28,NA,CASSFATLPEAFF
TRBV19,TRBD2,CASSTTGTSRTYEQYF
TRBV28,TRBD1,CASSFRGLGNQPQHF
TRBV3-1/TRBV3-2,NA,CASSQVSGIYNEQFF